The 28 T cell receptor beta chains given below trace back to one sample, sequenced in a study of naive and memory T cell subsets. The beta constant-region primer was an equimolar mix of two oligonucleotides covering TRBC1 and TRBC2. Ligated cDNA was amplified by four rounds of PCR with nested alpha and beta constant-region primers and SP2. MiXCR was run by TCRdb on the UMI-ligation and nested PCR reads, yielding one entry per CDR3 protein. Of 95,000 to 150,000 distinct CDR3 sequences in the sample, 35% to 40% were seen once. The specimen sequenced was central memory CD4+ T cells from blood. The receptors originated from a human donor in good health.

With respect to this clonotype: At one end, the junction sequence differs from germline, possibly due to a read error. The CDR3 spells CSAPRGTSRDTQYF. The CDR3 DNA reads TGCAGTGCCCCAAGGGGGACTAGCAGAGATACGCAGTATTTT. The genes are TRBV20-1 and TRBJ2-3, with 9 bases identical to TRBD2. Germline lookup yields CDR1 DFQATT and CDR2 SNEGSKA (reference sequence). This CDR3 region has 14 residues.

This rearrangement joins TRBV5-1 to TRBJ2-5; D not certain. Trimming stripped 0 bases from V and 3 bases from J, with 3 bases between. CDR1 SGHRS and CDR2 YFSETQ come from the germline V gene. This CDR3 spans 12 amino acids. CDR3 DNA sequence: TGCGCCAGCAGCTTGGGGGAAGAGACCCAGTACTTC. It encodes CASSLGEETQYF. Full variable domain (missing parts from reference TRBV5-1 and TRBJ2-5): KAGVTQTPRYLIKTRGQQVTLSCSPISGHRSVSWYQQTPGQGLQFLFEYFSETQRNKGNFPGRFSGRQFSNSRSEMNVSTLELGDSALYLCASSLGEETQYFGPGTRLLVL.

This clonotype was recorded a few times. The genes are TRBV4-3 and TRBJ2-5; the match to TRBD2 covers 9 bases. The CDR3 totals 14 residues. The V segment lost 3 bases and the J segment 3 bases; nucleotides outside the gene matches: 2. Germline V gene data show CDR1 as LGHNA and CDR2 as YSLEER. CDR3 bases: TGCGCCAGCAGCCATCGCGGGAGGGAAGAGACCCAGTACTTC. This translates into CASSHRGREETQYF.

DNA of the CDR3: TGCGCCAGCAGCCAAGATAGGTCTAGCGGGAAGAGTGATGAGCAGTTCTTC. It translates to CASSQDRSSGKSDEQFF. V and J are TRBV4-1 and TRBJ2-1, with TRBD2 matching over 9 bases. The CDR3 has 17 amino acids. J lost 8 bases, V lost 0 bases, and 11 bases had no gene match. CDR1 MGHRA and CDR2 YSYEKL come from the germline V gene.

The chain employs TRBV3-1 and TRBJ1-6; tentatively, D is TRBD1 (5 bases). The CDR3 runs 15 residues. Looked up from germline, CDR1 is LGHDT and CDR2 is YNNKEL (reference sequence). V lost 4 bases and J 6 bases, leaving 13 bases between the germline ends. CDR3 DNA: TGTGCCAGCAGCCTCGGGACCGATACTAATTCACCCCTCCACTTT. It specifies CASSLGTDTNSPLHF.

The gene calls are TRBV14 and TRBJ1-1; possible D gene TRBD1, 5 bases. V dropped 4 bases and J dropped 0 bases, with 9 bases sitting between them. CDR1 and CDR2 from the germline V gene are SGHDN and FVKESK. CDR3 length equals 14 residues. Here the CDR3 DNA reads TGTGCCAGCAGCCCACAGGCGCTGAACACTGAAGCTTTCTTT. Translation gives CASSPQALNTEAFF. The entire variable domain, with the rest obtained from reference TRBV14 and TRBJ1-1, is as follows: EAGVTQFPSHSVIEKGQTVTLRCDPISGHDNLYWYRRVMGKEIKFLLHFVKESKQDESGMPNNRFLAERTGGTYSTLKVQPAELEDSGVYFCASSPQALNTEAFFGQGTRLTVV.

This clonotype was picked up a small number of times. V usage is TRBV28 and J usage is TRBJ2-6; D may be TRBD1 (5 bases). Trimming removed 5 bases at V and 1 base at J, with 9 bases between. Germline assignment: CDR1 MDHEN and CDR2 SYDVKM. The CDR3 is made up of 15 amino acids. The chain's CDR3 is CASSPTGSGANVLTF. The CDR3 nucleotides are TGTGCCAGCAGTCCAACAGGATCTGGGGCCAACGTCCTGACTTTC. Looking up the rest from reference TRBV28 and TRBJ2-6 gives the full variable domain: DVKVTQSSRYLVKRTGEKVFLECVQDMDHENMFWYRQDPGLGLRLIYFSYDVKMKEKGDIPEGYSVSREKKERFSLILESASTNQTSMYLCASSPTGSGANVLTFGAGSRLTVL.

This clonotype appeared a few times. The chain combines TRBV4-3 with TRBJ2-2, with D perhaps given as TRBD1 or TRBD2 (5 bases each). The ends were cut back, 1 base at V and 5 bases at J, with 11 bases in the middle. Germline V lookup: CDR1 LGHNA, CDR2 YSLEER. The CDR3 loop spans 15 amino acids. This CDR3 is CASSQGSGTTGELFF. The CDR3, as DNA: TGCGCCAGCAGCCAAGGCTCAGGGACGACCGGGGAGCTGTTTTTT.

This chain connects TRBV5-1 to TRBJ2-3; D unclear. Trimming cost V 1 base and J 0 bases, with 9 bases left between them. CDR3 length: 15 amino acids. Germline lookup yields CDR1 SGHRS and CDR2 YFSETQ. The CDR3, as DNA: TGCGCCAGCAGCTTGTACGACGCAAGCACAGATACGCAGTATTTT. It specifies CASSLYDASTDTQYF.

CDR3 DNA: TGTGCCAGCAGCTTTAACAGGGGCCAAGAGACCCAGTACTTC. Translating gives CASSFNRGQETQYF. The rearrangement links TRBV5-4 to TRBJ2-5; TRBD1 aligns across 7 bases. This CDR3 contains 14 residues. V lost 2 bases and J lost 1; bases outside the gene matches: 2. The germline V gene encodes CDR1 SGHNT and CDR2 YYREEE (reference sequence).

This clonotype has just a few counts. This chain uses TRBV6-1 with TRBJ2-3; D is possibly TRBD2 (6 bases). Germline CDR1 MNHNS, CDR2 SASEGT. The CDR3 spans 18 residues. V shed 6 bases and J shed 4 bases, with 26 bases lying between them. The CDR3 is CASRVRPSLGGSPDTQYF. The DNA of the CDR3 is TGTGCCAGCAGGGTTCGCCCCTCTCTGGGGGGTTCGCCAGATACGCAGTATTTT.

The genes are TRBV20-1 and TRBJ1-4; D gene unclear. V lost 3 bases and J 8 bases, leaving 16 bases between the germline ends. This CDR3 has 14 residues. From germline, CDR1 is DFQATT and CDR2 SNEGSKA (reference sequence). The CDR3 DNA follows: TGCAGTGCTAGGTGGGGAGGCAAAAAGGAAAAACTGTTTTTT. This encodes CSARWGGKKEKLFF.

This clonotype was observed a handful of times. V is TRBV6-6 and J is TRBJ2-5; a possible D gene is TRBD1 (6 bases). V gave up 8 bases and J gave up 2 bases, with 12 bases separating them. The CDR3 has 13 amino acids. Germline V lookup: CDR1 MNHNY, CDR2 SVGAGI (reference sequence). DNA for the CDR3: TGTGCCAGCTTCCGGGACAATCAAGAGACCCAGTACTTC. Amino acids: CASFRDNQETQYF.

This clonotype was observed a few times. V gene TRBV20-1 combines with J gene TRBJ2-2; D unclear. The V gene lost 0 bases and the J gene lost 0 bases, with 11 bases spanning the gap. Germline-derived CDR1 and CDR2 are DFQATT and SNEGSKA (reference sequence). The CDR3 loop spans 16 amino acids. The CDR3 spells CSARDRVKSNTGELFF. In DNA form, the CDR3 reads TGCAGTGCTAGAGATAGGGTGAAATCGAACACCGGGGAGCTGTTTTTT.

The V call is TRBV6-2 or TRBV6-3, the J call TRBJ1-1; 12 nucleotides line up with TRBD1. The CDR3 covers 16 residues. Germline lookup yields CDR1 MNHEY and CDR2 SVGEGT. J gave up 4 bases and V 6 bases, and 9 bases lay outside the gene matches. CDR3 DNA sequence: TGTGCCAGCAGCCGGGGACAGGGGGCATGGATCACTGAAGCTTTCTTT. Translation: CASSRGQGAWITEAFF.

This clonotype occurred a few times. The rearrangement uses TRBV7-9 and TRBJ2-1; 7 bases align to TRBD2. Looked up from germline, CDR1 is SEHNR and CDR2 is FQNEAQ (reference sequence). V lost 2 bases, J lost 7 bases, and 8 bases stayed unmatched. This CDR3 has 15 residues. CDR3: CASSLLAGAGNEQFF. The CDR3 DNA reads TGTGCCAGCAGCTTACTTGCGGGAGCGGGTAATGAGCAGTTCTTC.

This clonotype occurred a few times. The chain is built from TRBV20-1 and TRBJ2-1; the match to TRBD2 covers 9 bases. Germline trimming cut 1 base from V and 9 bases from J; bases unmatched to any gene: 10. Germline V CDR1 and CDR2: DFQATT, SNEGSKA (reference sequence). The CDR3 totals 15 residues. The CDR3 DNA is TGCAGTGCTAGAGGAGGAGCGGGAGGCCAGGTTGAGCAGTTCTTC. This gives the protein CSARGGAGGQVEQFF.

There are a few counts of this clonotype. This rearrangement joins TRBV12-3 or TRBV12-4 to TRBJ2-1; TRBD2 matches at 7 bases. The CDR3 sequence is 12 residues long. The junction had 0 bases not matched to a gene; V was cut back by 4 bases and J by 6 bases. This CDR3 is CASSWTSNEQFF. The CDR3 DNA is TGTGCCAGCAGTTGGACTAGCAATGAGCAGTTCTTC.

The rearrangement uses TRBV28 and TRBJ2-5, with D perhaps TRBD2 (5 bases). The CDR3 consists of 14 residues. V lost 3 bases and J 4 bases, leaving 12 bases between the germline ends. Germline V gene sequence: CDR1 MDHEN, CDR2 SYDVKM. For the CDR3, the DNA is TGTGCCAGCAGTTTTGTTCGGGGTGGAGAGACCCAGTACTTC. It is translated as CASSFVRGGETQYF.

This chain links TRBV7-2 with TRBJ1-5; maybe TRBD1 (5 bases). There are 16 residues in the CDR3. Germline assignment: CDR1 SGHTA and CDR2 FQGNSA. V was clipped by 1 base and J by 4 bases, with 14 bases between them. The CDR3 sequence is CASSLVSGRRNQPQHF. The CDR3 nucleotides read TGTGCCAGCAGCTTAGTTTCGGGACGGAGGAATCAGCCCCAGCATTTT.

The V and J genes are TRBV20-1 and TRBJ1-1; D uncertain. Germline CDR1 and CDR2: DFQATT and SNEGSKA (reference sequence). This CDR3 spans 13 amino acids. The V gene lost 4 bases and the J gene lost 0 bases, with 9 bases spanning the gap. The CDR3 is CSAIRKVNTEAFF. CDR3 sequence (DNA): TGCAGTGCTATCAGAAAGGTGAACACTGAAGCTTTCTTT.

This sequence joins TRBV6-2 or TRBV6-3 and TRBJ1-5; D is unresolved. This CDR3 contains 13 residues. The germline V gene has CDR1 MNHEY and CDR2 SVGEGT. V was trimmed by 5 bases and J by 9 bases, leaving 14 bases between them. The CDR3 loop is CASSEAGIRPQHF. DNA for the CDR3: TGTGCCAGCAGTGAGGCAGGCATTCGGCCCCAGCATTTT.

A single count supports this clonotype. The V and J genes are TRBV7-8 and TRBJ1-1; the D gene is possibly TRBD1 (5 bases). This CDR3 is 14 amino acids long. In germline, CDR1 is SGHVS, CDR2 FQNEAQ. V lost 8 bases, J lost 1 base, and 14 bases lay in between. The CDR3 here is CASAFPGRNTEAFF. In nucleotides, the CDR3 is TGTGCCAGCGCATTCCCAGGGAGGAACACTGAAGCTTTCTTT.

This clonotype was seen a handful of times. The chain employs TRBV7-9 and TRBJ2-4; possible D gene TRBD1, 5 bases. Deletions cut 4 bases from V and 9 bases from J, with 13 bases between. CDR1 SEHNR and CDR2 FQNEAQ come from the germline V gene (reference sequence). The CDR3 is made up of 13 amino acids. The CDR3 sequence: CASSSQGLGIQYF. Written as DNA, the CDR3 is TGTGCCAGCAGCTCGCAGGGTCTCGGCATTCAGTACTTC.

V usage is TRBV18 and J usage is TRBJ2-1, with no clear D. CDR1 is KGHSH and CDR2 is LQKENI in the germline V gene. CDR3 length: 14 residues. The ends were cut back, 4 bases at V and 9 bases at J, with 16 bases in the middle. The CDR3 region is CASSLGPDPTEQFF. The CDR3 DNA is TGTGCCAGCTCACTGGGCCCAGATCCCACTGAGCAGTTCTTC.

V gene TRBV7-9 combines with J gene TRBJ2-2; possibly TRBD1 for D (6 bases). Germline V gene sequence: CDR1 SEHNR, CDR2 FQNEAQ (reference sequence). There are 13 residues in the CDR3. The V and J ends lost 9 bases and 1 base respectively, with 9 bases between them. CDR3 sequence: CASNRVNTGELFF. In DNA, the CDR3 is TGTGCCAGTAACAGGGTGAACACCGGGGAGCTGTTTTTT. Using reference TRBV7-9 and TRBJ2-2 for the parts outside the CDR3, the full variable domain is DTGVSQNPRHKITKRGQNVTFRCDPISEHNRLYWYRQTLGQGPEFLTYFQNEAQLEKSRLLSDRFSAERPKGSFSTLEIQRTEQGDSAMYLCASNRVNTGELFFGEGSRLTVL.

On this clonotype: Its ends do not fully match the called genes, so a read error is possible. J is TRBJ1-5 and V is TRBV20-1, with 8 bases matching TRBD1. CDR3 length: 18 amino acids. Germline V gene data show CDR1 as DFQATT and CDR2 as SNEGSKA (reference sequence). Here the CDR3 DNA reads TGCAGTGCCAGAGGAGTGACAGGGGAAAGAGGGGGCAATCAGCCCCAGCATTTT. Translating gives CSARGVTGERGGNQPQHF.

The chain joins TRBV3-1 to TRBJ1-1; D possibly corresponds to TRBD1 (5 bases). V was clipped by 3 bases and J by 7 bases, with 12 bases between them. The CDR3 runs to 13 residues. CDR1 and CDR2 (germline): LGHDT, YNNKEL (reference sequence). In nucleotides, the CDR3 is TGTGCCAGCAGCCACATGACTGGGGGTGAAGCTTTCTTT. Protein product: CASSHMTGGEAFF.